This TCR beta chain was captured by sequencing in a study of blood T cell repertoires in COVID-19. The authors' processing: Nucleated cell counts were estimated from reference gene primer amplification. This table comes from immunoSEQ multiplex PCR, and its TCRdb copy is limited to in-frame clones, with some not included. From that table come the V and J calls and clone size; the DNA was used to work out D and trimming. The sample has 40,000 to 50,000 clones; 70% to 80% are singletons. CDR3 size: 16 residues. The germline V gene has CDR1 LGHNT and CDR2 FRNRAP. The junction had 6 bases not matched to a gene; V was cut back by 0 bases and J by 5 bases. In this sample, this clone turned up once.

The chain has TRBV12-5 and TRBJ2-7, with 11 bases that match TRBD2. The clonotype was recovered from a man aged 65-85 years with acute or convalescent COVID-19. Sequencing was done on a sample of peripheral blood. This CDR3 is CASGLVTSGVLNEQYF. For the CDR3, the DNA is TGTGCTAGTGGTTTGGTGACTAGCGGGGTACTAAACGAGCAGTACTTC.